This TCR beta chain was observed in a study of T-cell reconstitution after alpha-beta-depleted transplantation in children. This clonotype was detected many times. The germline V gene has CDR1 SGHDT and CDR2 YYEEEE. V was pared by 5 bases and J by 5 bases, with 6 bases of the junction left unmatched. This CDR3 comprises 15 residues. The TCRbeta library was prepared with unique molecular identifiers. TCRdb ran MiXCR on the PCR reads and lists one entry per CDR3 protein. The sample has about 610,000 distinct CDR3 sequences, roughly a tenth seen once. This TCR was recovered from a human donor who donated a stem cell graft to a child with acute myeloid leukemia. The chain links TRBV5-6 to TRBJ2-2; TRBD1 agrees at 10 bases. The sequencing used PBMCs from the stem cell graft donor, collected from the stem cell graft. The CDR3 coding sequence is TGTGCCAGCAGTTTCGGGACAGGGGAAACCGGGGAGCTGTTTTTT. Its protein product is CASSFGTGETGELFF.